A selection of T cell receptor beta chains follows, all from one sample in a study of cytomegalovirus exposure and HLA in healthy donors. The method was immunoSEQ multiplex PCR; TCRdb's version includes in-frame clones alone and lacks a portion of them. The sample contains roughly 130,000 clones, around four fifths of which appear only once. Specimen: PBMCs. These receptors originate from a male donor in good health and CMV-seropositive. The CDR3 runs from the conserved cysteine through the conserved F or W. The D gene is left open where the match is weak. Not all rows give a size; the values are once, few, many and, for expanded clones, a class.

cdr3_nt | cdr3_aa | j_call | d_call | clone_size | v_call
TGCGCCAGCACCCCGGGGGAGCGGGGTTACGAGCAGTACTTC | CASTPGERGYEQYF | TRBJ2-7 | TRBD2 | . | TRBV5-1
TGTGCCAGCAGCGTAGGGGGGAGGGTGGCTGGAAACACCATATATTTT | CASSVGGRVAGNTIYF | TRBJ1-3 | . | . | TRBV9
TGTGCCAGCAGCGACGGGACATCGGGAGAAAAACTGTTTTTT | CASSDGTSGEKLFF | TRBJ1-4 | . | . | TRBV9
TGTGCCAGCAGCGGGACTAGTAATACCGGGGAGCTGTTTTTT | CASSGTSNTGELFF | TRBJ2-2 | TRBD2 | . | TRBV7-6
TGTGCCAGCAGCTCCACCCGGGACACGTATTACGAGCAGTACTTC | CASSSTRDTYYEQYF | TRBJ2-7 | . | . | TRBV7-6
TGTGCCAGCAGTGAAGATGTGGATAGGGGGCGCGAAGCTTTCTTT | CASSEDVDRGREAFF | TRBJ1-1 | TRBD1 | many | TRBV6-1
TGTGCCAGCAGCCCATCAACAGGGGTGGTAGGCTCCCAGCATTTT | CASSPSTGVVGSQHF | TRBJ1-5 | TRBD1 | . | TRBV27
TGTGCCAGCAGCTTCCTAGCGGGGGTGGATACGCAGTATTTT | CASSFLAGVDTQYF | TRBJ2-3 | TRBD2 | . | TRBV7-2
TGCGCCAGCAGCCTAGGACAGGGTGGGGATGAGCAGTTCTTC | CASSLGQGGDEQFF | TRBJ2-1 | TRBD1 | . | TRBV5-1
TGTGCCAGCAGTTTGACAGGAGTAAATCAGCCCCAGCATTTT | CASSLTGVNQPQHF | TRBJ1-5 | . | few | TRBV6-5